Each of the 8 T cell receptor beta chains below was sequenced from the same sample in a study of OX40 agonist ivuxolimab in advanced cancers. Clones were read by immunoSEQ multiplex PCR, and TCRdb kept only the in-frame ones, dropping some. The profile shows tens of thousands of clones, roughly 84% of them singletons. The starting material was CD4+ or CD8+ T cells sorted from blood, obtained in a trial of the OX40 agonist ivuxolimab. The receptor source for this set is an adult with an advanced solid tumor such as melanoma, head and neck, liver or kidney cancer.

As concerns this clone: At one of its ends the junction is not consistent with the germline gene, which may arise from a read error. J is TRBJ2-7 and V is TRBV7-9, with D unclear. In germline, CDR1 is SEHNR, CDR2 FQNEAQ (reference sequence). CDR3 length equals 10 residues. CDR3 amino acids: CASSPDPEHF. The DNA of the CDR3 is TGTGCCAGCAGCCCGGACCCGGAGCACTTC.

Written as DNA, the CDR3 is TGTGCCAGCAGCGTCGGGTGGGAAGCTTTCTTT. Its protein is CASSVGWEAFF. The chain employs TRBV11-2 and TRBJ1-1, with D hard to call. Trimming shortened V by 5 bases and J by 8 bases, and 9 bases separated the two germline ends. CDR3 length: 11 residues. The germline V gene has CDR1 SGHAT and CDR2 FQNNGV.

The chain carries TRBV14 and TRBJ2-7; no clear D. V lost 4 bases and J lost 7, with 23 bases in between. CDR1 and CDR2 (germline): SGHDN, FVKESK. This CDR3 spans 16 amino acids. CDR3 DNA sequence: TGTGCCAGCAGCCCCATTCTGGGCGGATACTACGAAGAGCAGTACTTC. This gives the protein CASSPILGGYYEEQYF. Drawing the rest from reference TRBV14 and TRBJ2-7, the complete variable domain is EAGVTQFPSHSVIEKGQTVTLRCDPISGHDNLYWYRRVMGKEIKFLLHFVKESKQDESGMPNNRFLAERTGGTYSTLKVQPAELEDSGVYFCASSPILGGYYEEQYFGPGTRLTVT.

The chain joins TRBV5-8 to TRBJ2-5; no reliable D call. CDR1 and CDR2 from the germline V gene are SGHTS and YDEGEE. V was clipped by 1 base and J by 5 bases, with 9 bases between them. This CDR3 has 13 residues. In DNA, the CDR3 is TGTGCCAGCAGCTTGTTTACCGGGGAGACCCAGTACTTC. Translating gives CASSLFTGETQYF. The whole variable domain, remainder taken from reference TRBV5-8 and TRBJ2-5, is EAGVTQSPTHLIKTRGQQATLRCSPISGHTSVYWYQQALGLGLQFLLWYDEGEERNRGNFPPRFSGRQFPNYSSELNVNALELEDSALYLCASSLFTGETQYFGPGTRLLVL.

The CDR3 is CASSLTAIHEQYF. The CDR3 nucleotides are TGTGCCAGCAGCTTGACGGCGATCCACGAGCAGTACTTC. V is TRBV11-3 and J is TRBJ2-7; the D is unclear. The CDR3 is 13 amino acids. V lost 3 bases, J lost 5 bases, and 11 bases lay in between. Germline V gene sequence: CDR1 SGHNT, CDR2 YENEEA.

This rearrangement joins TRBV27 to TRBJ2-6, with D tentatively TRBD2 (5 bases). This CDR3 has 15 residues. Per germline, CDR1 MNHEY and CDR2 SMNVEV (reference sequence). Trimming stripped 2 bases from V and 0 bases from J, with 5 bases between. This CDR3 reads CASSLGSSGANVLTF. CDR3 sequence (DNA): TGTGCCAGCAGTTTAGGGAGCTCTGGGGCCAACGTCCTGACTTTC.

This clone was detected a few times. The gene calls are TRBV13 and TRBJ2-7; 7 bases agree with TRBD1. The CDR3 totals 14 residues. Trimming took 10 bases from V and 3 from J; bases not matched to a gene: 12. The germline V gene has CDR1 PRHDT and CDR2 FYEKMQ (reference sequence). The CDR3 nucleotides read TGTGCCACCAGTGGACAGGCGACAAACTACGAGCAGTACTTC. Its translation is CATSGQATNYEQYF.

V usage is TRBV5-1 and J usage is TRBJ1-1; TRBD1 matches 7 bases. The germline V gene encodes CDR1 SGHRS and CDR2 YFSETQ. V was pared by 7 bases and J by 1 base, with 4 bases of the junction left unmatched. CDR3 length equals 13 residues. The DNA of the CDR3 is TGCGCCAGCGTGGGACAGCCGAACACTGAAGCTTTCTTT. Its protein is CASVGQPNTEAFF.